A single sample gave rise to the 25 T cell receptor beta chains below, sequenced in a study of radiation and T cells in renal cell carcinoma. The time point was: blood 2 weeks post-SBRT. Treatment meaning: 15 Gy SBRT to primary tumor, nephrectomy 4 weeks later. Profiled with immunoSEQ multiplex PCR; TCRdb holds only in-frame clones, not every one. The repertoire holds fewer than 55,000 clones, with 75% to 85% as singletons. This specimen was blood, taken from a patient whose treatment included radiotherapy and nephrectomy. The source is a woman aged 70 to 79 with renal cell carcinoma.

The rearrangement links TRBV5-1 to TRBJ1-2, with 9 bases that match TRBD1. V was pared by 4 bases and J by 7 bases, with 8 bases of the junction left unmatched. The CDR3 covers 14 residues. Germline V gene lookup returns CDR1 SGHRS and CDR2 YFSETQ. The CDR3 nucleotides read TGCGCCAGCAGCCCACAGGGGGCTTCAATTGGCTACACCTTC. This encodes CASSPQGASIGYTF.

The sample holds a few counts of this clone. This chain uses TRBV4-1 with TRBJ2-3; D call uncertain. The CDR3 is 14 residues long. CDR1 MGHRA and CDR2 YSYEKL come from the germline V gene. V lost 0 bases, J lost 3 bases, and 7 bases lay in between. DNA for the CDR3: TGCGCCAGCAGCCAAGATGACTGGACAGATACGCAGTATTTT. Encoded protein: CASSQDDWTDTQYF.

The J gene is TRBJ2-7, the V gene TRBV20-1; TRBD2 is a possible D gene (5 bases). The CDR3 runs 11 residues. Germline lookup yields CDR1 DFQATT and CDR2 SNEGSKA (reference sequence). V was cut by 6 bases and J by 2 bases, with 8 bases left in between. The CDR3 protein is CSAKGAYEQYF. Here the CDR3 DNA reads TGCAGTGCCAAGGGAGCCTACGAGCAGTACTTC.

The chain has TRBV5-1 and TRBJ2-7; 9 bases align to TRBD1. V lost 4 bases to trimming and J lost 2 bases; unmatched junction nucleotides: 7. The CDR3 sequence is 15 residues long. Germline V CDR1 and CDR2: SGHRS, YFSETQ. CDR3 region: CASSPKQGAAYEQYF. CDR3 DNA sequence: TGCGCCAGCAGCCCCAAACAGGGGGCGGCCTACGAGCAGTACTTC.

This chain connects TRBV7-6 to TRBJ2-5; no firm D call. V lost 3 bases, J lost 5 bases, and 7 bases lay in between. Germline CDR1 SGHVS, CDR2 FNYEAQ. The CDR3 is 12 amino acids. DNA for the CDR3: TGTGCCAGCAGCTTCGATAGGGAGACCCAGTACTTC. This codes for CASSFDRETQYF.

There are a few counts of this clone. The chain recombines TRBV9 with TRBJ1-1; D is unclear. Germline-derived CDR1 and CDR2 are SGDLS and YYNGEE. This CDR3 spans 14 amino acids. Between the trimmed V and J ends, which lost 3 bases and 1 base, there was a span of 10 bases. CDR3 nucleotide sequence: TGTGCCAGCAGCGGCAAGGCCGGGAACACTGAAGCTTTCTTT. Translated, it gives CASSGKAGNTEAFF. Filled out from reference TRBV9 and TRBJ1-1, the complete variable domain reads DSGVTQTPKHLITATGQRVTLRCSPRSGDLSVYWYQQSLDQGLQFLIQYYNGEERAKGNILERFSAQQFPDLHSELNLSSLELGDSALYFCASSGKAGNTEAFFGQGTRLTVV.

V and J are TRBV18 and TRBJ2-7; TRBD1 matches 7 bases. Germline-derived CDR1 and CDR2 are KGHSH and LQKENI. The CDR3 has 14 amino acids. The J segment lost 2 bases and the V segment lost 3 bases, leaving 4 bases of the junction unmatched. CDR3 residues: CASSPRQGTYEQYF. In nucleotides, the CDR3 is TGTGCCAGCTCACCTCGACAGGGCACCTACGAGCAGTACTTC.

V is TRBV5-1 and J is TRBJ2-1; a possible D gene is TRBD2 (6 bases). Deletions cut 3 bases from V and 6 bases from J, with 13 bases between. This CDR3 is 14 amino acids long. CDR1 is SGHRS, CDR2 YFSETQ, per germline. In DNA form, the CDR3 reads TGCGCCAGCAGCTCGAACGTGGGACTCAATGAGCAGTTCTTC. As protein: CASSSNVGLNEQFF.

This chain connects TRBV30 to TRBJ2-7; 7 bases match TRBD1. Germline CDR1 reads GTSNPN; CDR2 reads SVGIG (reference sequence). J gave up 0 bases and V 3 bases, and 8 bases lay outside the gene matches. This CDR3 has 15 amino acids. The CDR3 loop reads CAWRGSGTASYEQYF. In DNA form, the CDR3 reads TGTGCCTGGAGAGGGTCCGGGACAGCCTCCTACGAGCAGTACTTC. Using reference TRBV30 and TRBJ2-7 for the parts outside the CDR3, the full variable domain is SQTIHQWPATLVQPVGSPLSLECTVEGTSNPNLYWYRQAAGRGLQLLFYSVGIGQISSEVPQNLSASRPQDRQFILSSKKLLLSDSGFYLCAWRGSGTASYEQYFGPGTRLTVT.

V gene TRBV6-1 combines with J gene TRBJ2-1; 10 bases match TRBD2. Trimming at V came to 6 bases and at J to 6 bases, leaving 2 bases not matched to a gene. Germline-derived CDR1 and CDR2 are MNHNS and SASEGT. The length of the CDR3 is 13 residues. CDR3 protein: CASRLAGVNEQFF. CDR3 DNA sequence: TGTGCCAGCAGGCTAGCGGGAGTCAATGAGCAGTTCTTC.

This clone occurred once. V usage is TRBV7-2 and J usage is TRBJ2-5, with D unresolved. The CDR3 covers 13 residues. CDR1 is SGHTA and CDR2 is FQGNSA in the germline V gene. Trimming cost V 4 bases and J 1 base, with 7 bases left between them. The CDR3 nucleotides read TGTGCCAGCAGCTCGAGACCCCAAGAGACCCAGTACTTC. Translation gives CASSSRPQETQYF.

J is TRBJ1-1 and V is TRBV7-9; no clear D. Germline-derived CDR1 and CDR2 are SEHNR and FQNEAQ (reference sequence). Trimming cost V 11 bases and J 0 bases, with 10 bases left between them. The CDR3 runs to 12 residues. The DNA of the CDR3 is TGTGCCTCCGTGAGGATGAACACTGAAGCTTTCTTT. Translating gives CASVRMNTEAFF.

V usage is TRBV5-1 and J usage is TRBJ2-1, with 8 bases matching TRBD2. The V and J ends lost 3 bases and 2 bases, in that order; junction bases with no gene match: 4. The CDR3 runs 15 residues. The germline V gene encodes CDR1 SGHRS and CDR2 YFSETQ. The chain's CDR3 is CASSYSGAAYNEQFF. The CDR3 bases are TGCGCCAGCAGCTATAGCGGGGCTGCCTACAATGAGCAGTTCTTC.

The chain joins TRBV28 to TRBJ1-1, with D possibly being TRBD1 (6 bases). V dropped 3 bases and J dropped 4 bases, with 12 bases sitting between them. This CDR3 is built from 14 residues. CDR1 MDHEN and CDR2 SYDVKM come from the germline V gene. The DNA of the CDR3 is TGTGCCAGCAGTTTGCCACAGGGTCCCACTGAAGCTTTCTTT. Protein sequence: CASSLPQGPTEAFF.

The chain combines TRBV25-1 with TRBJ1-2; the match to TRBD1 covers 11 bases. V dropped 7 bases and J dropped 1; count of bases not matched to a gene: 2. Germline CDR1 and CDR2: MGHDK and SYGVNS. CDR3 length: 14 residues. CDR3 DNA: TGTGCCAGCACCGGGACAGGGGGTAACTATGGCTACACCTTC. Translated, it gives CASTGTGGNYGYTF.

This chain uses TRBV7-9 with TRBJ1-3; D ambiguous. V was pared by 3 bases and J by 0 bases, with 6 bases between. CDR3 length equals 14 residues. Germline V CDR1 and CDR2: SEHNR, FQNEAQ (reference sequence). For the CDR3, the DNA is TGTGCCAGCAGCTTTGCTCCCTCTGGAAACACCATATATTTT. Its protein is CASSFAPSGNTIYF.

This sequence joins TRBV18 and TRBJ2-1; 8 bases line up with TRBD2. Trimming removed 3 bases from V and 1 base from J; junction bases left unmatched: 5. CDR1 KGHSH and CDR2 LQKENI come from the germline V gene. The CDR3 spans 16 residues. In nucleotides, the CDR3 is TGTGCCAGCTCACCTAGCGGGACACCATCCTACAATGAGCAGTTCTTC. Residues: CASSPSGTPSYNEQFF.

V gene TRBV29-1 combines with J gene TRBJ1-2; 9 nucleotides agree with TRBD1. Germline CDR1 reads SQVTM; CDR2 reads ANQGSEA. The ends lost 4 bases at V and 7 bases at J; junction bases unmatched: 7. The CDR3 is made up of 13 amino acids. Written as DNA, the CDR3 is TGCAGCGTTGGGGAACAGGGGGCAAGTGGCTACACCTTC. Translating gives CSVGEQGASGYTF.

The chain has TRBV5-4 and TRBJ2-3; D is undetermined. Trimming pared 4 bases from V and 4 bases from J, leaving 7 bases between. The CDR3 sequence is 12 residues long. The germline V gene encodes CDR1 SGHNT and CDR2 YYREEE (reference sequence). CDR3 region: CASSPNPDTQYF. In DNA, the CDR3 is TGTGCCAGCAGCCCGAACCCAGATACGCAGTATTTT.

The genes are TRBV19 and TRBJ1-5; the D gene is possibly TRBD1 (5 bases). Between the trimmed V and J ends, which lost 5 bases and 7 bases, there was a span of 12 bases. This CDR3 has 13 amino acids. Germline-derived CDR1 and CDR2 are LNHDA and SQIVND (reference sequence). The CDR3 protein is CASSQGLGQPQHF. CDR3 coding DNA: TGTGCCAGTAGTCAGGGTTTAGGGCAGCCCCAGCATTTT.

This chain connects TRBV4-2 to TRBJ2-4, with D tentatively TRBD2 (6 bases). Per the germline V gene, CDR1 is LGHNA and CDR2 is YNFKEQ. V lost 0 bases to trimming and J lost 9 bases, with 15 bases between them. This CDR3 has 15 amino acids. Here the CDR3 DNA reads TGTGCCAGCAGCCAAGATGGGGAGGAACGGGCCATTCAGTACTTC. Its protein is CASSQDGEERAIQYF.

The rearrangement uses TRBV20-1 and TRBJ1-2; D uncertain. The CDR3 loop spans 11 amino acids. Germline CDR1 is DFQATT and CDR2 is SNEGSKA (reference sequence). V shed 5 bases and J shed 4 bases, with 8 bases lying between them. CDR3 protein: CSAASGYGYTF. CDR3 bases: TGCAGTGCTGCCAGCGGCTATGGCTACACCTTC.

J is TRBJ2-7 and V is TRBV5-4; 7 bases map to TRBD1. This CDR3 spans 13 amino acids. V was clipped by 4 bases and J by 5 bases; unmatched bases: 6. Germline CDR1 SGHNT, CDR2 YYREEE (reference sequence). The CDR3 protein is CASSAGQEHEQYF. In nucleotides, the CDR3 is TGTGCCAGCAGCGCCGGACAGGAGCACGAGCAGTACTTC.

The chain carries TRBV19 and TRBJ1-1; 8 bases map to TRBD1. V shed 8 bases, J shed 5 bases, and the junction held 13 bases outside the gene matches. CDR3 length: 15 residues. Germline V gene sequence: CDR1 LNHDA, CDR2 SQIVND (reference sequence). The CDR3 sequence is CASRTGRGRGTEAFF. DNA of the CDR3: TGTGCCAGTCGGACAGGGAGGGGTCGGGGTACTGAAGCTTTCTTT.

The genes are TRBV5-1 and TRBJ2-5, with TRBD2 matching over 11 bases. Germline V gene lookup returns CDR1 SGHRS and CDR2 YFSETQ. V was clipped by 0 bases and J by 2 bases; unmatched bases: 3. CDR3 length: 16 residues. As DNA, the CDR3 is TGCGCCAGCAGCTTGGGAACTAGCGGGGGTCAAGAGACCCAGTACTTC. Translated: CASSLGTSGGQETQYF.